The clone carrying this TCR beta chain came up a few times. Antigen: not known. This entry is derived from a study of Ad26.COV2.S vaccination and SARS-CoV-2 variants. Study-wide findings and caveats: Measures of TCR breadth and depth may have fallen short of total T cell responses. After vaccination, substantial breadth of spike-specific CD8+ and CD4+ responses was reported. Relative to placebo recipients, vaccine recipients exhibited elevated spike-specific TCR breadth.

Libraries were prepared by immunoSEQ multiplex PCR; TCRdb keeps only in-frame clonotypes and omits some of them. The sample has 85,000 to 95,000 clones; more than 70% are singletons. The CDR3 is 13 amino acids. The V gene end was trimmed by 3 bases and the J gene end by 6 bases; junction bases not matched to a gene: 2. Material: peripheral blood, obtained after recovery from COVID-19. The origin of this receptor is a human donor who had recovered from COVID-19. The chain links TRBV12-3 or TRBV12-4 to TRBJ2-1; 7 bases are shared with TRBD2. CDR3 sequence: CASSFRGGNEQFF. The CDR3 DNA sequence: TGTGCCAGCAGTTTTCGCGGGGGCAATGAGCAGTTCTTC.